This T cell receptor (beta chain) is from a study of T cell changes during pregnancy in multiple sclerosis. CDR1 and CDR2 (germline): MDHEN, SYDVKM. Trimming removed 1 base from V and 3 bases from J, with 6 bases in between. CDR3 length: 13 amino acids. This table comes from immunoSEQ multiplex PCR, and its TCRdb copy is limited to in-frame clones, with some not included. The sample comprises roughly 70,000 clones, around 92% of which are singletons, and roughly 3% rests with the top ten. Sequences were derived from peripheral blood, sampled in the third trimester of pregnancy. This receptor was obtained from a female donor in good health, enrolled as a control in a pregnancy study. V gene TRBV28 combines with J gene TRBJ1-2; D is unresolved. This CDR3 reads CASSLLRDYGYTF. The CDR3, as DNA: TGTGCCAGCAGTTTATTACGGGACTATGGCTACACCTTC.